Following are 5 T cell receptor beta chains from one sample sequenced in a study of blood T cell repertoires in COVID-19. The protocol was immunoSEQ multiplex PCR, while the TCRdb copy is restricted to in-frame clones and leaves out a portion. The data contain 350,000 or so clones, about 90% of them seen just once; the ten biggest clones take up approximately 0.93%. Sequencing input: PBMCs or T cells enriched from blood (not recorded which). The receptors shown here come from a young woman who had recovered from COVID-19.

The V gene is TRBV7-9, the J gene TRBJ1-1, with D perhaps TRBD1 (6 bases). Germline V gives CDR1 SEHNR, CDR2 FQNEAQ (reference sequence). V dropped 3 bases and J dropped 0 bases, with 14 bases sitting between them. This CDR3 has 16 amino acids. CDR3 sequence reads: CASSFPPGTLNTEAFF. DNA of the CDR3: TGTGCCAGCAGCTTCCCTCCTGGGACACTGAACACTGAAGCTTTCTTT.

This chain links TRBV5-4 with TRBJ2-1, with 8 positions matching TRBD2. V trimming: 3 bases; J trimming: 0 bases; junction bases outside the gene matches: 5. Germline CDR1 and CDR2: SGHNT and YYREEE (reference sequence). This CDR3 has 16 residues. This chain's CDR3 is CASSSRGGSSYNEQFF. Written as DNA, the CDR3 is TGTGCCAGCAGCTCCCGGGGGGGAAGCTCCTACAATGAGCAGTTCTTC.

The chain combines TRBV25-1 with TRBJ1-3, with D possibly TRBD1 on 5 matching bases. The CDR3 totals 15 residues. V shed 3 bases and J shed 5 bases, with 14 bases lying between them. Per germline, CDR1 MGHDK and CDR2 SYGVNS. The CDR3 is CASSDLRGVRNTIYF. For the CDR3, the DNA is TGTGCCAGCAGTGACCTCCGGGGGGTACGAAACACCATATATTTT.

This chain joins TRBV5-1 and TRBJ1-2, with D possibly being TRBD1 (5 bases). Germline V gene sequence: CDR1 SGHRS, CDR2 YFSETQ. V lost 4 bases and J lost 2, with 9 bases in between. The CDR3 sequence is 13 residues long. The CDR3 sequence is CASSTDTNYGYTF. The CDR3 DNA is TGCGCCAGCAGCACGGACACCAACTATGGCTACACCTTC.

V and J are TRBV30 and TRBJ2-3; the match to TRBD1 covers 8 bases. The CDR3 contains 13 residues. Unmatched junction bases numbered 7, after V lost 2 bases and J lost 9 bases. Germline V CDR1 and CDR2: GTSNPN, SVGIG (reference sequence). The CDR3 reads CAWSLQGGGTQYF. Here the CDR3 DNA reads TGTGCCTGGAGTTTACAGGGGGGTGGGACGCAGTATTTT.